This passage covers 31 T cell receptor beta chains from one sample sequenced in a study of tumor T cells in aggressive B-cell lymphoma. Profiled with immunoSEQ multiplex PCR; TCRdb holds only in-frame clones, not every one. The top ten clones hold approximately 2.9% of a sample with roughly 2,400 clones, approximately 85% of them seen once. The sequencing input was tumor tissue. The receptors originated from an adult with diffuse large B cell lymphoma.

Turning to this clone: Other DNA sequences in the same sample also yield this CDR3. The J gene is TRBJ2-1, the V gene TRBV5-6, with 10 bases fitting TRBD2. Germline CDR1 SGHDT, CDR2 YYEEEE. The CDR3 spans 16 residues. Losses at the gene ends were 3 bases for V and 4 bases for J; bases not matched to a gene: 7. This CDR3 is CASSSRTSGYYNEQFF. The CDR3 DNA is TGTGCCAGCAGCTCCCGGACTAGCGGTTATTACAATGAGCAGTTCTTC.

The CDR3 protein is CASSQGDSYGYTF. The CDR3 region has the DNA TGCGCCAGCAGCCAAGGAGACAGCTATGGCTACACCTTC. The chain links TRBV4-1 to TRBJ1-2; D possibly corresponds to TRBD1 (5 bases). Germline values: CDR1 MGHRA, CDR2 YSYEKL. There are 13 residues in the CDR3. Trimming cost V 1 base and J 4 bases, with 7 bases left between them.

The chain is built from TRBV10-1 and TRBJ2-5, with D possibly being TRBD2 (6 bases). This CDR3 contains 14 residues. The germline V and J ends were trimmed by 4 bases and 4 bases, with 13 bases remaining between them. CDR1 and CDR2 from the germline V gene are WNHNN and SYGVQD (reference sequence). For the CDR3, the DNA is TGCGCCAGCAGTGGTCGGGGGATCGGAGAGACCCAGTACTTC. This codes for CASSGRGIGETQYF.

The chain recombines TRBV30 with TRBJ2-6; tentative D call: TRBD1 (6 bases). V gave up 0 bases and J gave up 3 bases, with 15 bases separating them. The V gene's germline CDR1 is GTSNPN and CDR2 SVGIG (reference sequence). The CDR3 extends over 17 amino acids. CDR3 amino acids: CAWSVRLGAGGANVLTF. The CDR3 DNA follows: TGTGCCTGGAGTGTACGGTTGGGGGCAGGTGGGGCCAACGTCCTGACTTTC.

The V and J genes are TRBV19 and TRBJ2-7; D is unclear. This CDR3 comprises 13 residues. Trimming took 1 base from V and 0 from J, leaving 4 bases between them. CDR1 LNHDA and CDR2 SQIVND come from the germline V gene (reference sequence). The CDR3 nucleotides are TGTGCCAGTAGTATAGGCAGCTCCTACGAGCAGTACTTC. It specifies CASSIGSSYEQYF.

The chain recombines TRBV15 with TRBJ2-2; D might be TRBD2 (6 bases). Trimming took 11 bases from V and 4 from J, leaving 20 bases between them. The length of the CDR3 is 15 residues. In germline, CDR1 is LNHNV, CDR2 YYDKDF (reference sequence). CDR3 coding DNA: TGTGCCGCCAAGCCCGGGGGATCCGTCACCGGGGAGCTGTTTTTT. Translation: CAAKPGGSVTGELFF.

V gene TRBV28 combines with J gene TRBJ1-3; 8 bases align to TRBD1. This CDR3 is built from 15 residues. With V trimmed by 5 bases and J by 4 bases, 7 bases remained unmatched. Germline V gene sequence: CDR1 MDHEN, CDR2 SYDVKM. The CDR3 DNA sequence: TGTGCCAGCAGTCCAGGGGGCGCGAAAGGAAACACCATATATTTT. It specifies CASSPGGAKGNTIYF.

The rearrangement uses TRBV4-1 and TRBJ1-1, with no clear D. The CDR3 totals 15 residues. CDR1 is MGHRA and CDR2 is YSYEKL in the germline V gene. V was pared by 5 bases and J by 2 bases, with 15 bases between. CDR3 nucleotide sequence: TGCGCCAGCAGCGGCATACAAAGCGGTAACACTGAAGCTTTCTTT. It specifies CASSGIQSGNTEAFF.

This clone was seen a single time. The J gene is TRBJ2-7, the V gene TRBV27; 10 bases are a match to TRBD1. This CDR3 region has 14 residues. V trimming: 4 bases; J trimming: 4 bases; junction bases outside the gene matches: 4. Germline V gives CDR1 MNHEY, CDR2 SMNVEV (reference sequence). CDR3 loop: CASSSGQGIYEQYF. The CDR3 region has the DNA TGTGCCAGCAGTTCGGGACAGGGGATTTACGAGCAGTACTTC.

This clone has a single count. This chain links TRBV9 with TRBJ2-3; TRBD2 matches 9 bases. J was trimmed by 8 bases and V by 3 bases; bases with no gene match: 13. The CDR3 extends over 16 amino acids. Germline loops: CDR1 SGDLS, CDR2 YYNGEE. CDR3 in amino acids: CASSGVAGVLERTQYF. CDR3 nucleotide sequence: TGTGCCAGCAGCGGGGTAGCGGGAGTTCTAGAGCGTACGCAGTATTTT.

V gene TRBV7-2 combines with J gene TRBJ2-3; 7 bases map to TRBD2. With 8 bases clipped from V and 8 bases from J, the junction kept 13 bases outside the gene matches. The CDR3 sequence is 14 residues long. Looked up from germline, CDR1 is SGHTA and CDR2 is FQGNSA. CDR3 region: CASGRASSEFTQYF. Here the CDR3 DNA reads TGTGCCAGCGGGAGGGCTAGCAGTGAATTTACGCAGTATTTT.

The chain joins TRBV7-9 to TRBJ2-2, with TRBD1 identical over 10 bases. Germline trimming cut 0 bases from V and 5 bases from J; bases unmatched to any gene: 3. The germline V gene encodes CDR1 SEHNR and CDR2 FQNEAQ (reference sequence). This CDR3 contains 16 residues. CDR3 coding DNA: TGTGCCAGCAGCTTAGCCGACAGGGGGCTGACCGGGGAGCTGTTTTTT. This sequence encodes CASSLADRGLTGELFF.

In DNA form, the CDR3 reads TGCAGCGTTGAACTAGCGGGGGGTTCCACCGATACGCAGTATTTT. This gives the protein CSVELAGGSTDTQYF. The chain employs TRBV29-1 and TRBJ2-3; 11 positions match TRBD2. Per germline, CDR1 SQVTM and CDR2 ANQGSEA. J was trimmed by 6 bases and V by 2 bases; bases with no gene match: 7. The CDR3 totals 15 residues.

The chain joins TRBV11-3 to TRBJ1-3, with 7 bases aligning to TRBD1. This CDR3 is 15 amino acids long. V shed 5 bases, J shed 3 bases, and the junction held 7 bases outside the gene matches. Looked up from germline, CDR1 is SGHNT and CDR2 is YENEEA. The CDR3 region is CASSPTGSLGNTIYF. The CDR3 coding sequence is TGTGCCAGCAGCCCGACAGGGTCCCTTGGAAACACCATATATTTT.

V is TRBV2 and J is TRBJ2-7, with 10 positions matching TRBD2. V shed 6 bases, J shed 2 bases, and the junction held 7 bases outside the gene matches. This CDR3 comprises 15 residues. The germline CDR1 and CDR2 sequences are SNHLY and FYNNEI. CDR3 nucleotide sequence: TGTGCCAGCAGCGTAGCGGGGGGAAGGACCTACGAGCAGTACTTC. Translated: CASSVAGGRTYEQYF.

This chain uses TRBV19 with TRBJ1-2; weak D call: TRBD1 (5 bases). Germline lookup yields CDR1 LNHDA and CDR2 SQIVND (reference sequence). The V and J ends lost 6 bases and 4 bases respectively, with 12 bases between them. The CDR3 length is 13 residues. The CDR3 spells CASSSGHRYGYTF. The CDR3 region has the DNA TGTGCCAGTAGCTCCGGACACCGCTATGGCTACACCTTC. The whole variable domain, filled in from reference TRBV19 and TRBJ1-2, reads DGGITQSPKYLFRKEGQNVTLSCEQNLNHDAMYWYRQDPGQGLRLIYYSQIVNDFQKGDIAEGYSVSREKKESFPLTVTSAQKNPTAFYLCASSSGHRYGYTFGSGTRLTVV.

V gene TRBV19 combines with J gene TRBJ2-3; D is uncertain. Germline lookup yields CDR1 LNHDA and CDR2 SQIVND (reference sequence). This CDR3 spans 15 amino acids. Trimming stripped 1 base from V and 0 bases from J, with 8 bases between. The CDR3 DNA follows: TGTGCCAGTAGTATAGCACCTATTAGCACAGATACGCAGTATTTT. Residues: CASSIAPISTDTQYF.

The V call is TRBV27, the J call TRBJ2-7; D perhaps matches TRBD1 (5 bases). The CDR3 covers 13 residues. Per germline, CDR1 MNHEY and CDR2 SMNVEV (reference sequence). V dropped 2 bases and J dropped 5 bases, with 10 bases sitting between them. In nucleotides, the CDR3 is TGTGCCAGCAGTTTAGGGGCAGGGAACGAGCAGTACTTC. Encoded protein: CASSLGAGNEQYF.

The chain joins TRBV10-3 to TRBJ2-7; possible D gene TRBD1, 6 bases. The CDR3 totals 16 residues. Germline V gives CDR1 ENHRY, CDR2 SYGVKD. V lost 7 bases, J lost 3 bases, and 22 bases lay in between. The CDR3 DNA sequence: TGTGCCATCATAGGGTCTGAGGGGGACCGATACTACGAGCAGTACTTC. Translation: CAIIGSEGDRYYEQYF.

The CDR3 here is CASSPNSGVDGYTF. As DNA, the CDR3 is TGTGCCAGCTCACCTAATTCAGGGGTGGATGGCTACACCTTC. The gene calls are TRBV18 and TRBJ1-2; tentative D call: TRBD1 (6 bases). In germline, CDR1 is KGHSH, CDR2 LQKENI. The CDR3 sequence is 14 residues long. Trimming removed 3 bases at V and 6 bases at J, with 14 bases between.

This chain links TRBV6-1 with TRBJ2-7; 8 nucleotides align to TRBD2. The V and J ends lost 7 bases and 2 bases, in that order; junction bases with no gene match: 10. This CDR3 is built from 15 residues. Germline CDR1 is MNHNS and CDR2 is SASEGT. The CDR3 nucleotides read TGTGCCAGCACCTTACGGGAGGGAGGGCCCTACGAGCAGTACTTC. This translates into CASTLREGGPYEQYF.

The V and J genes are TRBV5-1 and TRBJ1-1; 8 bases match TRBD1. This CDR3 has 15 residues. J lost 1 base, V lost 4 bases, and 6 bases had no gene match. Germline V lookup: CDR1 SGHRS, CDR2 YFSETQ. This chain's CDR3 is CASSARTGRNTEAFF. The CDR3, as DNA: TGCGCCAGCAGCGCACGGACAGGGCGGAACACTGAAGCTTTCTTT. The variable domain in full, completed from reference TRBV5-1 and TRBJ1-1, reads KAGVTQTPRYLIKTRGQQVTLSCSPISGHRSVSWYQQTPGQGLQFLFEYFSETQRNKGNFPGRFSGRQFSNSRSEMNVSTLELGDSALYLCASSARTGRNTEAFFGQGTRLTVV.

The CDR3 DNA is TGTGCCAGTAGCCGGGGTGGCTCTGGAAACACCATATATTTT. Amino acids: CASSRGGSGNTIYF. The rearrangement links TRBV19 to TRBJ1-3; D is ambiguous. Per the germline V gene, CDR1 is LNHDA and CDR2 is SQIVND (reference sequence). V lost 6 bases and J 0 bases, leaving 9 bases between the germline ends. The CDR3 loop spans 14 amino acids.

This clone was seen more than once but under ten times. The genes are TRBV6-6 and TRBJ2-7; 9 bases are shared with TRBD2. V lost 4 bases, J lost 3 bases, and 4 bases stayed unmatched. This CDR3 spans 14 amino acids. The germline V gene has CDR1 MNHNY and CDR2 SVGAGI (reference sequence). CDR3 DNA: TGTGCCAGCAGTTTCGGCGGGGGGGACTACGAGCAGTACTTC. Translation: CASSFGGGDYEQYF.

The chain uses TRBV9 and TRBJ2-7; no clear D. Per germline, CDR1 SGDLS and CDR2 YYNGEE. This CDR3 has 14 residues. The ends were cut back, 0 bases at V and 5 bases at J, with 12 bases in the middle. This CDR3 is CASSVDLVLNEQYF. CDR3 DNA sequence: TGTGCCAGCAGCGTAGATCTAGTGCTGAACGAGCAGTACTTC.

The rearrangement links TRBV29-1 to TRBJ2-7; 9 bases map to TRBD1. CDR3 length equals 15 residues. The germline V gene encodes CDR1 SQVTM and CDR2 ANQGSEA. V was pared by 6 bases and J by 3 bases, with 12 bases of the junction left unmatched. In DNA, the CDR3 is TGCAGCGTCGTTCCCTGGACAGGGGACAACTACGAGCAGTACTTC. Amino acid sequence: CSVVPWTGDNYEQYF.

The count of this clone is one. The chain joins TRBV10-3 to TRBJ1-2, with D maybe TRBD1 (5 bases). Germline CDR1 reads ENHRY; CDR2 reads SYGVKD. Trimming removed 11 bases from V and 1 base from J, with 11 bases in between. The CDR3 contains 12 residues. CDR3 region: CAVPGLNYGYTF. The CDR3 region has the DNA TGTGCCGTACCAGGGCTTAACTATGGCTACACCTTC.

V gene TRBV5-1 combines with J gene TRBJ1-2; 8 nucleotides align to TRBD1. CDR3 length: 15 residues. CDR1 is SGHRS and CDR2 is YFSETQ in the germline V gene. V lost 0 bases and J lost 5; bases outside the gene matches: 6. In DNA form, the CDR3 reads TGCGCCAGCAGCTTGGACGGGACAGGAGTATATGGCTACACCTTC. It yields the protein CASSLDGTGVYGYTF.

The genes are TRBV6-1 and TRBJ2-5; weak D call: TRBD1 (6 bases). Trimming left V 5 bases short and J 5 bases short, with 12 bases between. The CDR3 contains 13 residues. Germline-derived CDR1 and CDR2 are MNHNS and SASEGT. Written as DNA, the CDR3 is TGTGCCAGCAGTCAAGACAGGAAGGAGACCCAGTACTTC. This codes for CASSQDRKETQYF.

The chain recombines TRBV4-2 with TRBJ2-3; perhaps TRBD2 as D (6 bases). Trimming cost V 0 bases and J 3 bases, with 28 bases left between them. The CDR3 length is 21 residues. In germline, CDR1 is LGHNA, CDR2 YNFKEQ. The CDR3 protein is CASSQETLTSFRVHITDTQYF. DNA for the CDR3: TGTGCCAGCAGCCAAGAAACACTTACTAGCTTCCGCGTTCACATAACAGATACGCAGTATTTT.

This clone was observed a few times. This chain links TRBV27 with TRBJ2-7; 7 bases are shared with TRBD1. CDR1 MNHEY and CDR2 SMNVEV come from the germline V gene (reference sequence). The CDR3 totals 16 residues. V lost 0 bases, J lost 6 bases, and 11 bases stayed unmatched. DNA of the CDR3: TGTGCCAGCAGTTTATCGGCCGGGACAGTTTTAGGCGAGCAGTACTTC. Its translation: CASSLSAGTVLGEQYF.